These 27 T cell receptor beta chains share one sample of origin, sequenced in a study of T cell responses to AZD1222 COVID-19 vaccine. The repertoire was sequenced with immunoSEQ multiplex PCR; TCRdb's copy has only in-frame clones and lacks some. Of some 120,000 clones in the sample, about 90% were seen once. Sequencing used peripheral blood, obtained on day 0 of MenACWY control vaccination. These receptors were collected from an adult in good health.

This chain connects TRBV7-6 to TRBJ2-7; perhaps D is TRBD1 or TRBD2 (5 bases each). The CDR3 has 18 amino acids. Germline V lookup: CDR1 SGHVS, CDR2 FNYEAQ. V was shortened by 7 bases and J by 9 bases, with 34 bases between the two germline ends. The CDR3 coding sequence is TGTGCCAGCAACCCTTCAGGGACCGTTTGGGGACCTGAGAAGCGGCAGTACTTC. Residues: CASNPSGTVWGPEKRQYF.

V gene TRBV3-1 (or the pseudogene TRBV3-2) combines with J gene TRBJ2-2; 8 bases match TRBD1. The CDR3 extends over 16 amino acids. Germline lookup yields CDR1 LGHDT and CDR2 YNNKEL (reference sequence). Trimming cost V 4 bases and J 4 bases; bases outside gene matches: 8. CDR3 in amino acids: CASSPGGRRTTGELFF. CDR3 nucleotide sequence: TGTGCCAGCAGCCCAGGGGGCCGACGCACCACCGGGGAGCTGTTTTTT.

This chain uses TRBV6-1 with TRBJ2-3, with 7 bases aligning to TRBD2. The CDR3 is made up of 18 amino acids. Per germline, CDR1 MNHNS and CDR2 SASEGT. J was trimmed by 1 base and V by 4 bases; bases with no gene match: 14. The CDR3 sequence: CASSAKGRGGSGTDTQYF. The DNA of the CDR3 is TGTGCCAGCAGTGCCAAGGGACGGGGAGGGTCTGGCACAGATACGCAGTATTTT.

The J gene is TRBJ2-1, the V gene TRBV28; 10 nucleotides match TRBD2. The CDR3 is made up of 19 amino acids. The germline V gene encodes CDR1 MDHEN and CDR2 SYDVKM. The junction had 15 bases not matched to a gene; V was cut back by 7 bases and J by 0 bases. CDR3 region: CASTHGGYSGRNSYNEQFF. The CDR3 DNA reads TGTGCCAGCACGCACGGAGGCTATAGCGGGAGGAACTCCTACAATGAGCAGTTCTTC.

This clone was detected once. The rearrangement links TRBV19 to TRBJ1-1; no clear D. CDR1 and CDR2 (germline): LNHDA, SQIVND (reference sequence). V was cut by 1 base and J by 0 bases, with 9 bases left in between. The CDR3 runs to 15 residues. In nucleotides, the CDR3 is TGTGCCAGTAGTATAGGTTCTACGGTGAACACTGAAGCTTTCTTT. Translation: CASSIGSTVNTEAFF.

This clone occurred a few times. The V call is TRBV6-5, the J call TRBJ2-7; possible D gene TRBD1, 6 bases. The CDR3 is 14 residues long. Trimming pared 6 bases from V and 1 base from J, leaving 13 bases between. CDR1 and CDR2 (germline): MNHEY, SVGAGI. The CDR3 region is CASSPRQDSYEQYF. CDR3 DNA: TGTGCCAGCAGCCCCCGACAGGATTCCTACGAGCAGTACTTC.

The chain is built from TRBV11-2 and TRBJ1-1; weak D call: TRBD1 (6 bases). V dropped 5 bases and J dropped 5 bases, with 21 bases sitting between them. The germline gives CDR1 SGHAT, CDR2 FQNNGV. The CDR3 consists of 16 residues. The CDR3 DNA follows: TGTGCCAGCAGCCCAAGACAAGGGGGGGGAAGGACTGAAGCTTTCTTT. Its translation is CASSPRQGGGRTEAFF.

The chain links TRBV19 to TRBJ2-7, with D unresolved. Trimming took 2 bases from V and 3 from J, leaving 8 bases between them. Germline CDR1 is LNHDA and CDR2 is SQIVND (reference sequence). This CDR3 region has 13 residues. In DNA form, the CDR3 reads TGTGCCAGTAGTATAACGACGGTCTACGAGCAGTACTTC. The encoded protein is CASSITTVYEQYF.

This chain uses TRBV7-9 with TRBJ1-5, with 8 positions matching TRBD1. CDR1 is SEHNR, CDR2 FQNEAQ, per germline (reference sequence). The CDR3 extends over 16 amino acids. Germline trimming cut 4 bases from V and 1 base from J; bases unmatched to any gene: 6. The CDR3 DNA reads as TGTGCCAGCAGCTCGTCAGGGGGCGAAAGCAATCAGCCCCAGCATTTT. Amino acids: CASSSSGGESNQPQHF.

This sequence joins TRBV7-9 and TRBJ2-5; D is uncertain. The germline V gene encodes CDR1 SEHNR and CDR2 FQNEAQ (reference sequence). The CDR3 totals 14 residues. Trimming removed 5 bases from V and 4 bases from J, with 14 bases in between. CDR3 amino acids: CASSKSASGETQYF. The CDR3 nucleotides are TGTGCCAGCAGCAAGTCGGCTAGTGGAGAGACCCAGTACTTC.

V is TRBV6-5 and J is TRBJ2-5; TRBD1 matches at 9 bases. V shed 8 bases, J shed 7 bases, and the junction held 11 bases outside the gene matches. Germline V gene lookup returns CDR1 MNHEY and CDR2 SVGAGI. This CDR3 region has 14 residues. CDR3 region: CASLWTGAGGTQYF. CDR3 sequence (DNA): TGTGCCAGCCTGTGGACAGGGGCCGGCGGGACCCAGTACTTC.

The CDR3 spells CASSLRRQGTSGELFF. The CDR3 DNA follows: TGTGCCAGCAGCTTGAGGAGACAGGGAACCAGCGGGGAGCTGTTTTTT. J is TRBJ2-2 and V is TRBV5-5, with 7 bases that match TRBD1. Germline V gene sequence: CDR1 SGHKS, CDR2 YYEKEE (reference sequence). The CDR3 runs to 16 residues. V shed 1 base and J 7 bases; nucleotides not matched to a gene: 10.

The V and J genes are TRBV28 and TRBJ2-6; D possibly corresponds to TRBD2 (6 bases). CDR1 and CDR2 from the germline V gene are MDHEN and SYDVKM. CDR3 length: 21 residues. V was trimmed by 4 bases and J by 0 bases, leaving 25 bases between them. CDR3 sequence reads: CASSSLGLAELFISGANVLTF. The CDR3 nucleotides are TGTGCCAGCAGTTCCCTGGGGTTAGCGGAACTCTTTATCTCTGGGGCCAACGTCCTGACTTTC. The entire variable domain, with the rest obtained from reference TRBV28 and TRBJ2-6, is as follows: DVKVTQSSRYLVKRTGEKVFLECVQDMDHENMFWYRQDPGLGLRLIYFSYDVKMKEKGDIPEGYSVSREKKERFSLILESASTNQTSMYLCASSSLGLAELFISGANVLTFGAGSRLTVL.

This clone showed up just a few times. The chain joins TRBV28 to TRBJ1-4; 10 bases are a match to TRBD1. Germline V gene lookup returns CDR1 MDHEN and CDR2 SYDVKM. The CDR3 has 15 amino acids. Unmatched junction bases numbered 4, after V lost 2 bases and J lost 7 bases. The CDR3 sequence is CASSLLGTGVEKLFF. The CDR3 DNA is TGTGCCAGCAGTTTACTAGGGACAGGGGTTGAAAAACTGTTTTTT.

This clone came up a few times. This chain connects TRBV4-1 to TRBJ1-4; D remains unclear. CDR1 and CDR2 (germline): MGHRA, YSYEKL. Trimming removed 0 bases at V and 5 bases at J, with 10 bases between. This CDR3 is built from 15 residues. For the CDR3, the DNA is TGCGCCAGCAGCCAAGATCGCCAGGCGAATGAAAAACTGTTTTTT. Its translation: CASSQDRQANEKLFF.

J is TRBJ2-7 and V is TRBV7-2; D is possibly TRBD1 (6 bases). CDR3 length equals 14 residues. CDR1 and CDR2 (germline): SGHTA, FQGNSA. The ends were cut back, 1 base at V and 4 bases at J, with 11 bases in the middle. The CDR3 reads CASSLEQGIYEQYF. For the CDR3, the DNA is TGTGCCAGCAGCTTAGAACAGGGTATTTACGAGCAGTACTTC.

J is TRBJ1-1 and V is TRBV4-1; no clear D. The V end was cut by 1 base, the J end by 7 bases, with 16 bases between. The CDR3 has 15 residues. The germline V gene encodes CDR1 MGHRA and CDR2 YSYEKL. In DNA, the CDR3 is TGCGCCAGCAGCCAAGGGCTCGCGGGAATTCATGAAGCTTTCTTT. Translated: CASSQGLAGIHEAFF.

J is TRBJ1-5 and V is TRBV29-1; TRBD1 agrees at 7 bases. The CDR3 has 15 amino acids. After removal of 2 bases from V and 1 base from J, the junction contained 5 bases not matched to a gene. The V gene's germline CDR1 is SQVTM and CDR2 ANQGSEA. CDR3 sequence: CSVERRGQSNQPQHF. In DNA form, the CDR3 reads TGCAGCGTTGAACGGAGGGGGCAGAGCAATCAGCCCCAGCATTTT.

The chain is built from TRBV7-9 and TRBJ2-1; 7 positions agree with TRBD1. CDR3 length equals 15 residues. V lost 5 bases, J lost 3 bases, and 7 bases stayed unmatched. The germline V gene encodes CDR1 SEHNR and CDR2 FQNEAQ (reference sequence). The DNA for the CDR3 is TGTGCCAGCAGCCCCCTACAGGGGTACTACAATGAGCAGTTCTTC. Its translation is CASSPLQGYYNEQFF.

This chain joins TRBV9 and TRBJ1-5; D remains unclear. Trimming took 0 bases from V and 2 from J, leaving 9 bases between them. CDR1 is SGDLS, CDR2 YYNGEE, per germline. The length of the CDR3 is 15 residues. The DNA for the CDR3 is TGTGCCAGCAGCGTAGGGCCCACGGGCAATCAGCCCCAGCATTTT. Its translation: CASSVGPTGNQPQHF.

The genes are TRBV7-2 and TRBJ2-3; D not certain. V shed 1 base and J shed 3 bases, with 8 bases lying between them. CDR3 length: 14 amino acids. Germline CDR1 and CDR2: SGHTA and FQGNSA. CDR3 sequence (DNA): TGTGCCAGCAGCTTAGTCTCTGGGACAGATACGCAGTATTTT. Translating it yields CASSLVSGTDTQYF.

V is TRBV18 and J is TRBJ2-7; weak D call: TRBD2 (6 bases). The CDR3 is 15 residues long. CDR1 KGHSH and CDR2 LQKENI come from the germline V gene. Trimming pared 2 bases from V and 3 bases from J, leaving 14 bases between. CDR3 region: CASSPTFSGSYEQYF. The CDR3 region has the DNA TGTGCCAGCTCACCAACTTTTAGCGGAAGCTACGAGCAGTACTTC.

The chain recombines TRBV2 with TRBJ2-1, with 8 nucleotides matching TRBD2. The CDR3 has 14 amino acids. V trimming: 7 bases; J trimming: 2 bases; junction bases outside the gene matches: 4. Germline lookup yields CDR1 SNHLY and CDR2 FYNNEI. The CDR3 sequence: CASIPSGPYNEQFF. CDR3 nucleotide sequence: TGTGCCAGCATCCCTAGCGGGCCCTACAATGAGCAGTTCTTC.

The chain combines TRBV4-1 with TRBJ2-7; TRBD2 matches 7 bases. The CDR3 length is 16 residues. Germline V gene sequence: CDR1 MGHRA, CDR2 YSYEKL. Unmatched junction bases numbered 7, after V lost 2 bases and J lost 0 bases. DNA of the CDR3: TGCGCCAGCAGCCAACTGCCGGGACTATTCTCCTACGAGCAGTACTTC. Translated: CASSQLPGLFSYEQYF.

This clone was detected once. The rearrangement uses TRBV18 and TRBJ1-5; TRBD1 is a possible D gene (5 bases). Trimming stripped 1 base from V and 4 bases from J, with 20 bases between. Germline CDR1 is KGHSH and CDR2 is LQKENI. The CDR3 runs 18 residues. The CDR3 DNA reads TGTGCCAGCTCACCACGGGGCCCAGCACCGGGCGGTAATCAGCCCCAGCATTTT. Encoded protein: CASSPRGPAPGGNQPQHF.

This chain connects TRBV7-9 to TRBJ2-7; perhaps TRBD2 as D (5 bases). Per germline, CDR1 SEHNR and CDR2 FQNEAQ (reference sequence). There are 12 residues in the CDR3. Trimming pared 7 bases from V and 4 bases from J, leaving 11 bases between. This chain's CDR3 is CASTMTTYEQYF. The CDR3 region has the DNA TGTGCCAGCACCATGACTACTTACGAGCAGTACTTC.

This chain connects TRBV30 to TRBJ1-2; D unresolved. Trimming pared 2 bases from V and 1 base from J, leaving 11 bases between. Germline V gene sequence: CDR1 GTSNPN, CDR2 SVGIG (reference sequence). The CDR3 covers 14 residues. The CDR3 protein is CAWSRVMSNYGYTF. The CDR3 DNA is TGTGCCTGGAGTCGAGTCATGAGTAACTATGGCTACACCTTC.